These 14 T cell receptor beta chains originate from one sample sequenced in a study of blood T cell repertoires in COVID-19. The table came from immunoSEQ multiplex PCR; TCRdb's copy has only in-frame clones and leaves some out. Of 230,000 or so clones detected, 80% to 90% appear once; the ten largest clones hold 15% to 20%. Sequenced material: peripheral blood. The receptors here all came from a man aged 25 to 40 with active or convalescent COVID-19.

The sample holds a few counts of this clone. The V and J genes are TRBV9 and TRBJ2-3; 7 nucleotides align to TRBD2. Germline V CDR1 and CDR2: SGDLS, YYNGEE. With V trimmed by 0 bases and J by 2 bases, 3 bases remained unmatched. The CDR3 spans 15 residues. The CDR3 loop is CASSVVGGYTDTQYF. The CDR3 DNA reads TGTGCCAGCAGCGTAGTGGGGGGGTACACAGATACGCAGTATTTT. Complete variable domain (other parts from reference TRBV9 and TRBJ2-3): DSGVTQTPKHLITATGQRVTLRCSPRSGDLSVYWYQQSLDQGLQFLIQYYNGEERAKGNILERFSAQQFPDLHSELNLSSLELGDSALYFCASSVVGGYTDTQYFGPGTRLTVL.

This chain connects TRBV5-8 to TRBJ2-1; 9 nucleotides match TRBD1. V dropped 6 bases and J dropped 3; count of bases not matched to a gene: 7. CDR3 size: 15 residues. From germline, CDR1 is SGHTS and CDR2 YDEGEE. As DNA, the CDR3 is TGTGCCAGCACCACGGGACAGGGAGACTACAATGAGCAGTTCTTC. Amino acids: CASTTGQGDYNEQFF.

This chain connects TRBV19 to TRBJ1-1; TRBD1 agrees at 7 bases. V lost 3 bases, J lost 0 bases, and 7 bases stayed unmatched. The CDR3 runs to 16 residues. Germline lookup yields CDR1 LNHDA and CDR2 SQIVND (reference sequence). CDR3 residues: CASSISTGSMNTEAFF. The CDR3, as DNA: TGTGCCAGTAGTATTTCGACAGGGTCCATGAACACTGAAGCTTTCTTT. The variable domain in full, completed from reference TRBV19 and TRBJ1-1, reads DGGITQSPKYLFRKEGQNVTLSCEQNLNHDAMYWYRQDPGQGLRLIYYSQIVNDFQKGDIAEGYSVSREKKESFPLTVTSAQKNPTAFYLCASSISTGSMNTEAFFGQGTRLTVV.

The CDR3 is CASSPRAGRLSEQFF. As DNA, the CDR3 is TGTGCCAGCAGCCCACGGGCGGGGAGGCTGAGTGAGCAGTTCTTC. The chain has TRBV7-8 and TRBJ2-1; perhaps TRBD2 as D (6 bases). The V gene's germline CDR1 is SGHVS and CDR2 FQNEAQ. This CDR3 spans 15 amino acids. V was shortened by 5 bases and J by 9 bases, with 20 bases between the two germline ends.

CDR3 DNA sequence: TGCGCCAGCAGCGCGACAGGGGCTTATGGCTACACCTTC. It specifies CASSATGAYGYTF. The V gene is TRBV4-3, the J gene TRBJ1-2; TRBD1 aligns across 8 bases. V was clipped by 5 bases and J by 5 bases; unmatched bases: 4. The CDR3 is made up of 13 amino acids. From germline, CDR1 is LGHNA and CDR2 YSLEER.

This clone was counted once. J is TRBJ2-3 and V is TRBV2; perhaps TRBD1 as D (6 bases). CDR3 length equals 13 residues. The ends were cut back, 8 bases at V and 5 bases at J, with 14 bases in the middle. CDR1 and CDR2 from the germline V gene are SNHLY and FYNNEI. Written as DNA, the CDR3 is TGTGCCAGCTCTTCTGGGGGCGTAGATACGCAGTATTTT. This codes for CASSSGGVDTQYF.

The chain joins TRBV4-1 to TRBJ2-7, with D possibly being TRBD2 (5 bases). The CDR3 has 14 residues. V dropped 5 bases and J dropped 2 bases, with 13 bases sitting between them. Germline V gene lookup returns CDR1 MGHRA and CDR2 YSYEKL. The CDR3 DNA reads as TGCGCCAGCAGCTACCTCGGGGTTACCTACGAGCAGTACTTC. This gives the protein CASSYLGVTYEQYF.

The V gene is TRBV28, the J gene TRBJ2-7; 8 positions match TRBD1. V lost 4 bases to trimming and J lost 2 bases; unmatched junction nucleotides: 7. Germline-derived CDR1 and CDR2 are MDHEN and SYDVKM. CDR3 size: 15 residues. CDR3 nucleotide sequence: TGTGCCAGCAGTTCCGGACAGGGCCTAGCCTACGAGCAGTACTTC. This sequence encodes CASSSGQGLAYEQYF. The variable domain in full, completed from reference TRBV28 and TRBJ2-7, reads DVKVTQSSRYLVKRTGEKVFLECVQDMDHENMFWYRQDPGLGLRLIYFSYDVKMKEKGDIPEGYSVSREKKERFSLILESASTNQTSMYLCASSSGQGLAYEQYFGPGTRLTVT.

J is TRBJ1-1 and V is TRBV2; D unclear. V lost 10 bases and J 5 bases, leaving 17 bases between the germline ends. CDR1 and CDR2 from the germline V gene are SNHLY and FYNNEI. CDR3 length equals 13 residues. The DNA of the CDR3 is TGTGCCACCTTTGGAGGCAAGGGAACTGAAGCTTTCTTT. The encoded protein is CATFGGKGTEAFF. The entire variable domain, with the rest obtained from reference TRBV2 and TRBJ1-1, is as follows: EPEVTQTPSHQVTQMGQEVILRCVPISNHLYFYWYRQILGQKVEFLVSFYNNEISEKSEIFDDQFSVERPDGSNFTLKIRSTKLEDSAMYFCATFGGKGTEAFFGQGTRLTVV.

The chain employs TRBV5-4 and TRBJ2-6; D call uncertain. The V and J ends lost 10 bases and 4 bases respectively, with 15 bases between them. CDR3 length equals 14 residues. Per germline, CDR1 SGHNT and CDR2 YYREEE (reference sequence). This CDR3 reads CAYNDLTGANVLTF. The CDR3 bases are TGTGCCTACAACGATCTTACAGGGGCCAACGTCCTGACTTTC.

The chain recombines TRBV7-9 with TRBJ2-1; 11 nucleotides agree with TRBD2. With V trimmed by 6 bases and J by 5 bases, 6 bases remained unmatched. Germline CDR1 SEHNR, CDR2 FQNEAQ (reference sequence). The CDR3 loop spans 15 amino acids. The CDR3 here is CASSRVAGGNNEQFF. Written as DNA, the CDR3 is TGTGCCAGCAGTCGCGTAGCGGGAGGGAACAATGAGCAGTTCTTC.

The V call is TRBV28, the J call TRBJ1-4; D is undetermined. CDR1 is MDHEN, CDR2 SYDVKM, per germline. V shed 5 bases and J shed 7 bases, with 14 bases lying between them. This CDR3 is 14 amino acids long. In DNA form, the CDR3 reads TGTGCCAGCAGTAAGCACCAAAACCTTGAAAAACTGTTTTTT. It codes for CASSKHQNLEKLFF.

The CDR3 DNA follows: TGTGCCAGCTCACCACGGGGGGGAATCTCCTACGAGCAGTACTTC. It is translated as CASSPRGGISYEQYF. The chain uses TRBV18 and TRBJ2-7; the match to TRBD2 covers 7 bases. Losses at the gene ends were 1 base for V and 0 bases for J; bases not matched to a gene: 3. The CDR3 has 15 amino acids. In germline, CDR1 is KGHSH, CDR2 LQKENI.

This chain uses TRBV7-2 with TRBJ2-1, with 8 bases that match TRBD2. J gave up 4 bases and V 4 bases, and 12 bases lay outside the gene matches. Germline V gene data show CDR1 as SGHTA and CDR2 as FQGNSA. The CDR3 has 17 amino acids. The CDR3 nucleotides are TGTGCCAGCAGCTACCTTGCTTTTAGCGGGGTTTACAATGAGCAGTTCTTC. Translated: CASSYLAFSGVYNEQFF.